This T cell receptor beta chain is drawn from a study of tumor-infiltrating lymphocytes in primary liver carcinoma. The wider study: Each of the samples returned roughly 3.65 to 7.5 million productive TCRbeta reads (a yield similar across tissue types).

Broader study findings: Each sample was bulk and unsorted; consequently, CD4+ and CD8+ repertoires were not compared.

Alongside blood RNA obtained from unsorted whole blood, germline DNA was also extracted. The patients lived with chronic HBV infection and had not yet received any treatment. A primer in the constant region served to generate TCR beta cDNA from approximately 500 ng of total RNA. ARM-PCR was slightly modified, and three nested multiplex PCR rounds with it gave rise to the TCR beta libraries. TCRdb passed the multiplex PCR reads through MiXCR, listing each CDR3 protein once. The sample has 300,000 to 400,000 distinct CDR3 sequences, roughly 60% seen once. On this clonotype: Antigen specificity is unknown. A read error is possible here, since a much larger clone lies one base away.

Sequenced input: peripheral blood. The receptor's source is a man aged 35 to 55 with primary liver carcinoma and hepatitis B virus infection.

The CDR3 DNA reads as TGTGCCAGCAGTCCCCGGCTTTATACCAATCAGCCCCAGCATTTT. Its protein product is CASSPRLYTNQPQHF. This chain connects TRBV6-5 to TRBJ1-5; D is uncertain. Between the trimmed V and J ends, which lost 5 bases and 3 bases, there was a span of 14 bases. Germline loops: CDR1 MNHEY, CDR2 SVGAGI. This CDR3 comprises 15 residues.